These T cell receptor beta chains were read from a single sample in a study of blood T cell repertoires in COVID-19. The repertoire was sequenced with immunoSEQ multiplex PCR; TCRdb's copy has only in-frame clones and lacks some. The sample consists of over 110,000 clones, about four fifths of them appearing once. Specimen: PBMCs or T cells enriched from blood (not recorded which). The receptors shown here come from a man aged 35 to 55 with acute COVID-19. CDR3s include the opening cysteine and the closing phenylalanine or tryptophan. Fields, in order: J gene, CDR3 length, clone size, D gene, V gene, CDR3 protein, CDR3 DNA. D genes are given only for firm matches. Where a row states a size, it is once, few, many or the class of an expanded clone; other rows omit it.

J gene: TRBJ1-1
CDR3 length: 13
clone size: .
D gene: .
V gene: TRBV5-1
CDR3 protein: CASRVTLNTEAFF
CDR3 DNA: TGCGCCAGCAGGGTGACTTTGAACACTGAAGCTTTCTTT

J gene: TRBJ2-7
CDR3 length: 13
clone size: few
D gene: TRBD1
V gene: TRBV12-3/TRBV12-4
CDR3 protein: CASSRQGRGEQYF
CDR3 DNA: TGTGCCAGCAGCCGACAGGGTCGCGGCGAGCAGTACTTC

J gene: TRBJ1-5
CDR3 length: 14
clone size: .
D gene: TRBD1
V gene: TRBV10-3
CDR3 protein: CATRDRGLNQPQHF
CDR3 DNA: TGTGCCACCAGGGACAGGGGGCTCAATCAGCCCCAGCATTTT

J gene: TRBJ2-1
CDR3 length: 13
clone size: .
D gene: .
V gene: TRBV7-2
CDR3 protein: CASSTQGHNEQFF
CDR3 DNA: TGTGCCAGCAGCACCCAGGGCCACAATGAGCAGTTCTTC

J gene: TRBJ1-1
CDR3 length: 16
clone size: .
D gene: TRBD1
V gene: TRBV30
CDR3 protein: CAWSVFRGQLNTEAFF
CDR3 DNA: TGTGCCTGGAGTGTCTTTAGGGGACAGTTGAACACTGAAGCTTTCTTT

J gene: TRBJ1-6
CDR3 length: 14
clone size: few
D gene: .
V gene: TRBV7-9
CDR3 protein: CASSLAQGNSPLHF
CDR3 DNA: TGTGCCAGCAGCTTAGCGCAGGGGAACTCACCCCTCCACTTT

J gene: TRBJ2-1
CDR3 length: 12
clone size: .
D gene: .
V gene: TRBV11-2
CDR3 protein: CASSQGEAEQFF
CDR3 DNA: TGTGCCAGCAGTCAGGGTGAGGCAGAGCAGTTCTTC

J gene: TRBJ2-3
CDR3 length: 16
clone size: .
D gene: .
V gene: TRBV13
CDR3 protein: CASSSLAGRGTDTQYF
CDR3 DNA: TGTGCCAGCAGCTCTCTGGCGGGGAGAGGCACAGATACGCAGTATTTT

J gene: TRBJ2-1
CDR3 length: 13
clone size: few
D gene: .
V gene: TRBV27
CDR3 protein: CASSSYRYNEQFF
CDR3 DNA: TGTGCCAGCAGCTCGTATCGGTACAATGAGCAGTTCTTC

J gene: TRBJ2-7
CDR3 length: 11
clone size: .
D gene: .
V gene: TRBV6-5
CDR3 protein: CASADSYEQYF
CDR3 DNA: TGTGCCAGCGCTGACAGCTACGAGCAGTACTTC

J gene: TRBJ2-3
CDR3 length: 15
clone size: .
D gene: .
V gene: TRBV28
CDR3 protein: CASSPPGLEVDTQYF
CDR3 DNA: TGTGCCAGCAGCCCCCCCGGGTTAGAGGTCGATACGCAGTATTTT

J gene: TRBJ2-7
CDR3 length: 14
clone size: few
D gene: .
V gene: TRBV6-5
CDR3 protein: CASSPGWATGEQYF
CDR3 DNA: TGTGCCAGCAGCCCGGGATGGGCTACGGGGGAGCAGTACTTC

J gene: TRBJ2-7
CDR3 length: 15
clone size: once
D gene: .
V gene: TRBV5-1
CDR3 protein: CASSPRQGGTYEQYF
CDR3 DNA: TGCGCCAGCAGCCCAAGACAGGGAGGCACCTACGAGCAGTACTTC

J gene: TRBJ2-1
CDR3 length: 16
clone size: once
D gene: TRBD2
V gene: TRBV10-1
CDR3 protein: CASSESWPSGNSEQFF
CDR3 DNA: TGCGCCAGCAGTGAGTCGTGGCCTAGCGGGAACAGTGAGCAGTTCTTC

J gene: TRBJ2-2
CDR3 length: 16
clone size: .
D gene: TRBD1
V gene: TRBV4-1
CDR3 protein: CASSQEVQGARGELFF
CDR3 DNA: TGCGCCAGCAGCCAAGAGGTACAGGGGGCCCGGGGGGAGCTGTTTTTT

J gene: TRBJ2-7
CDR3 length: 15
clone size: .
D gene: TRBD1
V gene: TRBV5-4
CDR3 protein: CASREGTGEGYEQYF
CDR3 DNA: TGTGCCAGCAGGGAAGGGACAGGGGAGGGCTACGAGCAGTACTTC

J gene: TRBJ2-1
CDR3 length: 15
clone size: .
D gene: TRBD2
V gene: TRBV6-5
CDR3 protein: CASSYRGSRYNEQFF
CDR3 DNA: TGTGCCAGCAGTTACCGCGGGAGCCGGTACAATGAGCAGTTCTTC

J gene: TRBJ1-5
CDR3 length: 15
clone size: .
D gene: TRBD1
V gene: TRBV6-5
CDR3 protein: CASSPGQGARQPQHF
CDR3 DNA: TGTGCCAGCAGCCCGGGACAGGGGGCACGACAGCCCCAGCATTTT

J gene: TRBJ2-5
CDR3 length: 14
clone size: .
D gene: .
V gene: TRBV19
CDR3 protein: CASSRTVILETQYF
CDR3 DNA: TGTGCCAGTAGTCGGACAGTAATTTTGGAGACCCAGTACTTC

J gene: TRBJ2-3
CDR3 length: 9
clone size: .
D gene: .
V gene: TRBV7-7
CDR3 protein: CASSRTQYF
CDR3 DNA: TGTGCCAGCAGCCGTACGCAGTATTTT

J gene: TRBJ1-6
CDR3 length: 17
clone size: .
D gene: TRBD1
V gene: TRBV19
CDR3 protein: CASSSTGTGNYNSPLHF
CDR3 DNA: TGTGCCAGTAGTAGCACCGGGACAGGGAACTATAATTCACCCCTCCACTTT

J gene: TRBJ1-4
CDR3 length: 14
clone size: .
D gene: .
V gene: TRBV19
CDR3 protein: CASRGSPTNEKLFF
CDR3 DNA: TGTGCCAGTCGGGGATCCCCAACTAATGAAAAACTGTTTTTT

J gene: TRBJ2-3
CDR3 length: 15
clone size: .
D gene: TRBD1
V gene: TRBV5-1
CDR3 protein: CASSGGQTSTDTQYF
CDR3 DNA: TGCGCCAGCAGCGGGGGACAGACTAGCACAGATACGCAGTATTTT

J gene: TRBJ2-7
CDR3 length: 14
clone size: .
D gene: .
V gene: TRBV6-5
CDR3 protein: CASRQAPSRGEQYF
CDR3 DNA: TGTGCCAGCAGACAGGCCCCTTCCAGAGGAGAGCAGTACTTC

J gene: TRBJ1-5
CDR3 length: 16
clone size: .
D gene: TRBD1
V gene: TRBV24-1
CDR3 protein: CATSDPGQGAEQPQHF
CDR3 DNA: TGTGCCACCAGTGACCCGGGACAGGGGGCGGAACAGCCCCAGCATTTT

J gene: TRBJ1-4
CDR3 length: 15
clone size: .
D gene: TRBD1
V gene: TRBV6-2/TRBV6-3
CDR3 protein: CASSHRSGTEEKLFF
CDR3 DNA: TGTGCCAGCAGCCACAGATCCGGGACAGAAGAAAAACTGTTTTTT

J gene: TRBJ2-4
CDR3 length: 17
clone size: .
D gene: TRBD2
V gene: TRBV20-1
CDR3 protein: CSASRYGRADIKNIQYF
CDR3 DNA: TGCAGTGCTAGTCGCTACGGGAGGGCCGATATCAAAAACATTCAGTACTTC

J gene: TRBJ1-5
CDR3 length: 17
clone size: .
D gene: .
V gene: TRBV9
CDR3 protein: CASSVGGTDTEDQPQHF
CDR3 DNA: TGTGCCAGCAGCGTGGGGGGGACCGACACCGAAGATCAGCCCCAGCATTTT

J gene: TRBJ2-7
CDR3 length: 15
clone size: .
D gene: TRBD1
V gene: TRBV9
CDR3 protein: CASSVLSGGPYEQYF
CDR3 DNA: TGTGCCAGCAGCGTTCTGTCAGGGGGACCCTACGAGCAGTACTTC

J gene: TRBJ2-3
CDR3 length: 15
clone size: .
D gene: .
V gene: TRBV19
CDR3 protein: CASRSPWGGTDTQYF
CDR3 DNA: TGTGCCAGTAGGTCCCCCTGGGGGGGCACAGATACGCAGTATTTT

J gene: TRBJ1-5
CDR3 length: 15
clone size: .
D gene: .
V gene: TRBV28
CDR3 protein: CASSPLGASNQPQHF
CDR3 DNA: TGTGCCAGCAGTCCTCTAGGGGCGAGCAATCAGCCCCAGCATTTT

J gene: TRBJ1-2
CDR3 length: 16
clone size: few
D gene: TRBD1
V gene: TRBV11-2
CDR3 protein: CASSLATGTALFGYTF
CDR3 DNA: TGTGCCAGCAGTTTAGCGACCGGGACAGCTCTATTCGGCTACACCTTC

J gene: TRBJ2-1
CDR3 length: 15
clone size: few
D gene: TRBD1
V gene: TRBV6-1
CDR3 protein: CASSDLLTGGNEQFF
CDR3 DNA: TGTGCCAGCAGTGATCTACTGACAGGGGGTAATGAGCAGTTCTTC

J gene: TRBJ2-1
CDR3 length: 15
clone size: .
D gene: TRBD1
V gene: TRBV5-1
CDR3 protein: CASTPGRGSYNEQFF
CDR3 DNA: TGCGCCAGCACCCCCGGCAGGGGGTCCTACAATGAGCAGTTCTTC

J gene: TRBJ1-5
CDR3 length: 14
clone size: few
D gene: .
V gene: TRBV3-1/TRBV3-2
CDR3 protein: CASSQLGSFQPQHF
CDR3 DNA: TGTGCCAGCAGCCAATTGGGCAGCTTTCAGCCCCAGCATTTT

J gene: TRBJ2-2
CDR3 length: 18
clone size: .
D gene: TRBD2
V gene: TRBV28
CDR3 protein: CASSRAGLAGAGTGELFF
CDR3 DNA: TGTGCCAGCTCCCGAGCGGGGCTAGCGGGGGCAGGGACCGGGGAGCTGTTTTTT

J gene: TRBJ2-5
CDR3 length: 11
clone size: .
D gene: .
V gene: TRBV28
CDR3 protein: CASSAEETQYF
CDR3 DNA: TGTGCCAGCAGTGCAGAAGAGACCCAGTACTTC

J gene: TRBJ2-7
CDR3 length: 14
clone size: .
D gene: .
V gene: TRBV5-1
CDR3 protein: CASSLAQQAYEQYF
CDR3 DNA: TGCGCCAGCAGCTTGGCACAACAGGCCTACGAGCAGTACTTC

J gene: TRBJ2-1
CDR3 length: 16
clone size: .
D gene: TRBD2
V gene: TRBV5-4
CDR3 protein: CASSLGASGRASEQFF
CDR3 DNA: TGTGCCAGCAGCTTGGGGGCTAGCGGGAGGGCCAGTGAGCAGTTCTTC

J gene: TRBJ2-3
CDR3 length: 15
clone size: .
D gene: .
V gene: TRBV9
CDR3 protein: CASSVHSGSTDTQYF
CDR3 DNA: TGTGCCAGCAGCGTTCATAGCGGAAGCACAGATACGCAGTATTTT

J gene: TRBJ2-1
CDR3 length: 14
clone size: .
D gene: TRBD2
V gene: TRBV4-1
CDR3 protein: CASSLGGRDNEQFF
CDR3 DNA: TGCGCCAGCAGCCTGGGAGGGAGAGACAATGAGCAGTTCTTC

J gene: TRBJ2-2
CDR3 length: 18
clone size: .
D gene: .
V gene: TRBV30
CDR3 protein: CAWSAPTRAGFGAGELFF
CDR3 DNA: .

J gene: TRBJ1-6
CDR3 length: 15
clone size: .
D gene: .
V gene: TRBV10-1
CDR3 protein: CASSESRTENSPLHF
CDR3 DNA: TGCGCCAGCAGTGAGTCTAGGACAGAAAATTCACCCCTCCACTTT

J gene: TRBJ2-1
CDR3 length: 13
clone size: .
D gene: .
V gene: TRBV15
CDR3 protein: CATSSLVPSEQFF
CDR3 DNA: TGTGCCACCAGCAGTCTAGTTCCCAGTGAGCAGTTCTTC

J gene: TRBJ1-1
CDR3 length: 13
clone size: .
D gene: .
V gene: TRBV14
CDR3 protein: CASSLRRGTEAFF
CDR3 DNA: TGTGCCAGCAGCCTCCGAAGGGGCACTGAAGCTTTCTTT

J gene: TRBJ1-1
CDR3 length: 12
clone size: .
D gene: .
V gene: TRBV2
CDR3 protein: CASSRQGTEAFF
CDR3 DNA: TGTGCCAGCAGTCGCCAGGGAACTGAAGCTTTCTTT

J gene: TRBJ1-4
CDR3 length: 14
clone size: .
D gene: .
V gene: TRBV2
CDR3 protein: CASSSASTNEKLFF
CDR3 DNA: TGTGCCAGCAGTTCAGCGTCAACTAATGAAAAACTGTTTTTT

J gene: TRBJ2-7
CDR3 length: 13
clone size: .
D gene: TRBD1
V gene: TRBV18
CDR3 protein: CASSPGQPYEQYF
CDR3 DNA: TGTGCCAGCTCACCGGGACAGCCCTACGAGCAGTACTTC

J gene: TRBJ2-2
CDR3 length: 14
clone size: .
D gene: .
V gene: TRBV29-1
CDR3 protein: CSVDPTGSTGELFF
CDR3 DNA: TGCAGCGTTGACCCCACAGGGTCCACCGGGGAGCTGTTTTTT

J gene: TRBJ2-2
CDR3 length: 14
clone size: .
D gene: .
V gene: TRBV10-3
CDR3 protein: CAISESAGARELFF
CDR3 DNA: TGTGCCATCAGTGAGTCGGCGGGGGCCCGGGAGCTGTTTTTT

J gene: TRBJ2-1
CDR3 length: 15
clone size: .
D gene: .
V gene: TRBV6-5
CDR3 protein: CASSATGSSYNEQFF
CDR3 DNA: TGTGCCAGCAGCGCTACAGGGAGCTCCTACAATGAGCAGTTCTTC

J gene: TRBJ2-2
CDR3 length: 13
clone size: .
D gene: .
V gene: TRBV7-6
CDR3 protein: CASSLQGFGELFF
CDR3 DNA: TGTGCCAGCAGCTTACAGGGTTTCGGGGAGCTGTTTTTT

J gene: TRBJ2-7
CDR3 length: 16
clone size: .
D gene: .
V gene: TRBV24-1
CDR3 protein: CATSGRDHSGSYEQYF
CDR3 DNA: TGTGCCACCTCTGGAAGAGACCACAGTGGGTCCTACGAGCAGTACTTC